The T cell receptor (beta chain) described here comes from a study of OX40 agonist ivuxolimab in advanced cancers. Study overall: Ivuxolimab is an agonistic anti-OX40 (CD134) antibody, and patients were treated with it. Partial responses were achieved by three patients, of whom one had hepatocellular carcinoma and two had cutaneous melanoma.

Findings of the study overall: CD4+ and CD8+ T cells in blood underwent clonal expansion by week 6 at 0.1 to 3.0 mg/kg.

Using immunoSEQ multiplex PCR, the repertoire was profiled, and TCRdb retains in-frame clones only, with some absent. The table includes over 55,000 clones, 90% to 95% detected once. This clone has just one count. Its cognate antigen is unknown. CDR3 length equals 17 residues. Germline CDR1 reads SQVTM; CDR2 reads ANQGSEA. J lost 4 bases, V lost 0 bases, and 9 bases had no gene match. The sequencing used CD4+ or CD8+ T cells sorted from blood, collected in a trial of the OX40 agonist ivuxolimab. The TCR sequence derives from an adult with an advanced solid tumor such as melanoma, head and neck, liver or kidney cancer. The V call is TRBV29-1, the J call TRBJ1-4, with TRBD1 identical over 9 bases. The CDR3 spells CSVEDPYRGQGNEKLFF. The CDR3 DNA follows: TGCAGCGTTGAAGATCCGTACAGGGGGCAGGGTAATGAAAAACTGTTTTTT.